These 31 T cell receptor beta chains share one sample of origin, sequenced in a study of tumor-infiltrating lymphocytes in primary liver carcinoma. Unsorted whole blood served as the source of blood RNA, and germline DNA was extracted as well. Researchers generated TCR beta cDNA from about 500 ng of total RNA, relying on a constant-region primer. What produced the TCR beta libraries was three nested multiplex PCR rounds using slightly modified ARM-PCR. Each of the first two PCR rounds ran 9 to 11 cycles with TRBV1-TRBV30 forward and C-beta reverse primers. Via MiXCR, TCRdb re-called the multiplex PCR reads, giving one row per CDR3 protein. This table has around 330,000 distinct CDR3 sequences, 50% to 70% appearing once. The specimen sequenced was peripheral blood. The receptors shown here come from a man aged 40-50 years with primary liver carcinoma and hepatitis B virus infection.

This clonotype was recorded only once. This rearrangement joins TRBV12-3 or TRBV12-4 to TRBJ2-3; no clear D gene. CDR3 size: 14 residues. V lost 5 bases and J lost 0, with 9 bases in between. In DNA form, the CDR3 reads TGTGCCAGCAGTAATGCGGTTAGCACAGATACGCAGTATTTT. It encodes CASSNAVSTDTQYF.

This clonotype was seen at least ten times. The chain couples TRBV6-2 or TRBV6-3 to TRBJ2-1; no firm D call. Germline lookup yields CDR1 MNHEY and CDR2 SVGEGT. The V end lost 1 base, the J end lost 8 bases, and 15 bases lay between the germline ends. This CDR3 is built from 15 residues. The CDR3 protein is CASSYFGEPQDEQFF. CDR3 sequence (DNA): TGTGCCAGCAGTTACTTCGGAGAGCCTCAGGATGAGCAGTTCTTC.

The chain is built from TRBV7-9 and TRBJ1-5; D perhaps matches TRBD1 (5 bases). Germline CDR1 SEHNR, CDR2 FQNEAQ (reference sequence). The CDR3 length is 16 residues. V lost 1 base and J lost 2, with 12 bases in between. CDR3 nucleotide sequence: TGTGCCAGCAGCTTAGAGCGGGGCTTCGGCAATCAGCCCCAGCATTTT. Encoded protein: CASSLERGFGNQPQHF.

As to this clonotype: A much larger clone is a single base away; this may be a read error. The chain links TRBV4-1 to TRBJ1-6; D not resolved. Germline CDR1 reads MGHRA; CDR2 reads YSYEKL. The CDR3 spans 15 residues. V lost 2 bases and J lost 18, with 23 bases in between. The chain's CDR3 is CASSQRPDAFASHHF. The CDR3 region has the DNA TGCGCCAGCAGCCAACGACCGGACGCCTTCGCGTCCCACCACTTT.

With respect to this clonotype: An end of the junction differs from the germline gene, which may be a read error. The chain employs TRBV29-1 and TRBJ2-5; D unclear. The CDR3 loop spans 12 amino acids. Germline V gives CDR1 SQVTM, CDR2 ANQGSEA. The CDR3 spells CIVDMLGETQYF. For the CDR3, the DNA is TGCATCGTTGACATGCTTGGAGAGACCCAGTACTTC.

As for this clonotype: It may be a read error: a sequence one base away is much more abundant. V and J are TRBV6-2 or TRBV6-3 and TRBJ1-5, with D hard to call. The CDR3 extends over 12 amino acids. Germline assignment: CDR1 MNHEY and CDR2 SVGEGT. V lost 6 bases and J 3 bases, leaving 6 bases between the germline ends. As DNA, the CDR3 is TGTGCCAGCAGAGAAACCAATCAGCCCCAGCATTTT. Its protein product is CASRETNQPQHF.

Comments on this clonotype: Lacking the conserved final phenylalanine or tryptophan, this CDR3 likely reflects a read error. This chain uses TRBV11-1 with TRBJ2-7; no clear D. Deletions cut 5 bases from V and 5 bases from J, with 16 bases between. In germline, CDR1 is SGHAT, CDR2 FQDESV (reference sequence). The length of the CDR3 is 14 residues. CDR3 nucleotides: TGTGCCAGCAGCCCCGGTAGGATCTTAGACGAGCAGTACATC. Protein: CASSPGRILDEQYI.

The J gene is TRBJ1-1, the V gene TRBV5-1; TRBD1 matches 7 bases. The CDR3 spans 15 residues. Germline V lookup: CDR1 SGHRS, CDR2 YFSETQ. V was pared by 4 bases and J by 5 bases, with 11 bases of the junction left unmatched. The CDR3 sequence: CASSEDAGGKTEAFF. The DNA of the CDR3 is TGCGCCAGCAGCGAGGATGCAGGGGGGAAAACTGAAGCTTTCTTT.

This clonotype was seen ten or more times. The CDR3 is CASSLAGNTRTEAFF. CDR3 sequence (DNA): TGTGCCAGCAGCTTAGCCGGCAACACAAGGACAGAAGCTTTCTTT. The chain combines TRBV7-9 with TRBJ1-1; D possibly corresponds to TRBD1 (5 bases). The length of the CDR3 is 15 residues. Trimming left V 0 bases short and J 8 bases short, with 16 bases between. Germline V gene data show CDR1 as SEHNR and CDR2 as FQNEAQ (reference sequence). Supplemented by reference TRBV7-9 and TRBJ1-1, the full variable domain reads DTGVSQNPRHKITKRGQNVTFRCDPISEHNRLYWYRQTLGQGPEFLTYFQNEAQLEKSRLLSDRFSAERPKGSFSTLEIQRTEQGDSAMYLCASSLAGNTRTEAFFGQGTRLTVV.

Points on this clonotype: At one end, the junction sequence differs from germline, possibly due to a read error. The chain uses TRBV28 and TRBJ2-3; D possibly corresponds to TRBD2 (5 bases). The germline CDR1 and CDR2 sequences are MDHEN and SYDVKM. The CDR3 spans 13 residues. For the CDR3, the DNA is TGTGCCAGCCTTAGCGTCATCACAAATACGCTGTATTTT. Translating it yields CASLSVITNTLYF.

This clonotype was counted a single time. This chain connects TRBV6-5 to TRBJ1-1, with D perhaps matching TRBD1 (5 bases). The CDR3 covers 14 residues. Trimming shortened V by 7 bases and J by 4 bases, and 16 bases separated the two germline ends. Germline V gives CDR1 MNHEY, CDR2 SVGAGI. The CDR3 here is CASNPGIGRTEAFF. The DNA of the CDR3 is TGTGCCAGCAATCCAGGGATCGGTCGCACTGAAGCTTTCTTT.

The CDR3 region is CSGQDRTTYEQYF. In DNA form, the CDR3 reads TGCAGTGGCCAGGACAGGACCACCTACGAGCAGTACTTC. The genes are TRBV20-1 and TRBJ2-7, with TRBD1 matching over 7 bases. V trimming: 7 bases; J trimming: 2 bases; junction bases outside the gene matches: 8. This CDR3 has 13 residues. Germline CDR1 is DFQATT and CDR2 is SNEGSKA (reference sequence).

About this clonotype itself: Its ends do not fully match the called genes, so a read error is possible. The CDR3 loop is CATSTASGRREQYF. CDR3 DNA sequence: TGTGCCACCAGCACGGCTAGCGGGAGGCGGGAGCAGTACTTC. The chain joins TRBV11-2 to TRBJ2-7; 11 bases fit TRBD2. Germline CDR1 and CDR2: SGHAT and FQNNGV. This CDR3 is built from 14 residues. Full variable domain (rest looked up from reference TRBV11-2 and TRBJ2-7): EAGVAQSPRYKIIEKRQSVAFWCNPISGHATLYWYQQILGQGPKLLIQFQNNGVVDDSQLPKDRFSAERLKGVDSTLKIQPAKLEDSAVYLCATSTASGRREQYFGPGTRLTVT.

In the case of this clonotype: This clone may be a read error of a much larger clone one base away. V usage is TRBV12-3 or TRBV12-4 and J usage is TRBJ2-2; 9 bases are a match to TRBD2. The CDR3 covers 15 residues. V shed 6 bases and J 7 bases; nucleotides not matched to a gene: 9. The CDR3 region has the DNA TGTGCCAGCAGCCTATATAGCGGGAGAGTCGGGGAGCTGTTTTTT. Its translation is CASSLYSGRVGELFF.

This clonotype occurred a few times. The chain employs TRBV4-1 and TRBJ1-2, with 9 bases fitting TRBD1. After removal of 0 bases from V and 4 bases from J, the junction contained 9 bases not matched to a gene. This CDR3 is 17 amino acids long. The germline gives CDR1 MGHRA, CDR2 YSYEKL. The CDR3 DNA sequence: TGCGCCAGCAGCCAAGATAAGGGGACAGGGCTAAGCTATGGCTACACCTTC. This codes for CASSQDKGTGLSYGYTF.

The chain is built from TRBV28 and TRBJ2-2, with TRBD1 identical over 7 bases. The ends lost 5 bases at V and 5 bases at J; junction bases unmatched: 8. CDR3 length: 15 residues. Germline V lookup: CDR1 MDHEN, CDR2 SYDVKM. CDR3 protein: CASSTRDSPTGELFF. The CDR3 bases are TGTGCCAGCAGTACCAGGGACAGTCCAACCGGGGAGCTGTTTTTT.

This clonotype has only one observation. This sequence joins TRBV10-3 and TRBJ1-3, with no clear D. The CDR3 consists of 14 residues. The germline gives CDR1 ENHRY, CDR2 SYGVKD. V lost 6 bases, J lost 0 bases, and 9 bases lay in between. The CDR3 here is CAIRGNGSGNTIYF. For the CDR3, the DNA is TGTGCCATCAGGGGGAACGGCTCTGGAAACACCATATATTTT.

A word on this clonotype: The conserved phenylalanine or tryptophan normally closing the CDR3 is absent here, so this likely arose from a read error. The rearrangement links TRBV5-1 to TRBJ2-7; 14 positions match TRBD2. The CDR3 spans 16 residues. J lost 2 bases, V lost 0 bases, and 1 base had no gene match. Germline CDR1 and CDR2: SGHRS and YFSETQ. CDR3 sequence (DNA): TGCGCCAGCAGCTTGGGACTAGCGGGAGGGCCCTACGAGCAGTACTTA. Translation gives CASSLGLAGGPYEQYL.

The chain uses TRBV14 and TRBJ2-3; D may be TRBD1 or TRBD2 (5 bases each). Germline lookup yields CDR1 SGHDN and CDR2 FVKESK. The CDR3 loop spans 15 amino acids. V was cut by 4 bases and J by 2 bases, with 13 bases left in between. Here the CDR3 DNA reads TGTGCCAGCAGCCGGCAGGGACCCCCCACAGATACGCAGTATTTT. Translation: CASSRQGPPTDTQYF.

The chain carries TRBV7-3 and TRBJ2-1, with 7 bases aligning to TRBD2. The V segment lost 5 bases and the J segment 4 bases; nucleotides outside the gene matches: 8. The V gene's germline CDR1 is SGHTA and CDR2 FQGTGA. This CDR3 has 15 residues. The CDR3 sequence is CASSKLARTYNEQFF. In DNA, the CDR3 is TGTGCCAGCAGCAAACTAGCGAGGACTTACAATGAGCAGTTCTTC. The complete variable domain, with remaining parts taken from reference TRBV7-3 and TRBJ2-1, reads GAGVSQTPSNKVTEKGKYVELRCDPISGHTALYWYRQSLGQGPEFLIYFQGTGAADDSGLPNDRFFAVRPEGSVSTLKIQRTERGDSAVYLCASSKLARTYNEQFFGPGTRLTVL.

The chain is built from TRBV4-1 and TRBJ2-3; no clear D. The CDR3 has 15 residues. Germline values: CDR1 MGHRA, CDR2 YSYEKL. Trimming pared 0 bases from V and 4 bases from J, leaving 11 bases between. Here the CDR3 reads CASSQEGTAPDTQYF. The CDR3 DNA reads as TGCGCCAGCAGCCAAGAGGGTACGGCACCAGATACGCAGTATTTT.

J is TRBJ2-7 and V is TRBV28, with D unresolved. The CDR3 consists of 13 residues. V was cut by 6 bases and J by 6 bases, with 15 bases left in between. Looked up from germline, CDR1 is MDHEN and CDR2 is SYDVKM. The chain's CDR3 is CASRDRVFPEQYF. CDR3 DNA sequence: TGTGCCAGCAGGGACCGGGTCTTTCCCGAGCAGTACTTC.

This clonotype was detected ten times or more. This chain connects TRBV29-1 to TRBJ2-1; 11 bases align to TRBD1. The ends lost 4 bases at V and 5 bases at J; junction bases unmatched: 10. The germline CDR1 and CDR2 sequences are SQVTM and ANQGSEA. CDR3 size: 16 residues. The CDR3 is CSVVTVDRGRNNEQFF. DNA of the CDR3: TGCAGCGTTGTAACCGTGGACAGGGGGCGAAACAATGAGCAGTTCTTC.

V usage is TRBV24-1 and J usage is TRBJ2-1, with TRBD2 matching over 8 bases. V lost 0 bases to trimming and J lost 0 bases; unmatched junction nucleotides: 0. The CDR3 loop spans 16 amino acids. The V gene's germline CDR1 is KGHDR and CDR2 SFDVKD. Written as DNA, the CDR3 is TGTGCCACCAGTGATTTGACTAGCGGCTCCTACAATGAGCAGTTCTTC. This gives the protein CATSDLTSGSYNEQFF.

The V gene is TRBV5-1, the J gene TRBJ2-5; D gene unclear. The CDR3 has 15 amino acids. Trimming removed 4 bases at V and 11 bases at J, with 24 bases between. Germline CDR1 is SGHRS and CDR2 is YFSETQ. The CDR3 DNA follows: TGCGCCAGCAGCCGTAACGGTGATACTTACAATGAGCAGTACTTC. Its translation is CASSRNGDTYNEQYF. Combining the CDR3 with reference TRBV5-1 and TRBJ2-5 gives the whole variable domain KAGVTQTPRYLIKTRGQQVTLSCSPISGHRSVSWYQQTPGQGLQFLFEYFSETQRNKGNFPGRFSGRQFSNSRSEMNVSTLELGDSALYLCASSRNGDTYNEQYFGPGTRLLVL.

This clonotype was seen many times. This chain joins TRBV7-8 and TRBJ2-6; D is unresolved. The V end was cut by 5 bases, the J end by 2 bases, with 10 bases between. The CDR3 runs 15 residues. CDR1 SGHVS and CDR2 FQNEAQ come from the germline V gene. The CDR3 loop is CASSPGRTGANVLTF. CDR3 nucleotide sequence: TGTGCCAGCAGCCCGGGCCGCACTGGGGCCAACGTCCTGACTTTC.

Concerning this clonotype: Mismatch with germline at one junction end may stem from a read error. The chain employs TRBV29-1 and TRBJ2-1; 9 positions match TRBD1. Germline V gene lookup returns CDR1 SQVTM and CDR2 ANQGSEA. The CDR3 loop spans 13 amino acids. The CDR3 DNA is TGTAGCGTTGACGACAGGGGGTGGAATGAGCAGTTGTTC. This encodes CSVDDRGWNEQLF.

J is TRBJ2-5 and V is TRBV5-1; tentative D call: TRBD2 (6 bases). V shed 0 bases and J shed 5 bases, with 14 bases lying between them. CDR3 length equals 15 residues. Germline V gene lookup returns CDR1 SGHRS and CDR2 YFSETQ. CDR3: CASSLEPGRIETQYF. CDR3 DNA: TGCGCCAGCAGCTTGGAACCAGGGAGGATTGAGACCCAGTACTTC. The full variable domain, in which reference TRBV5-1 and TRBJ2-5 provide the parts outside the CDR3, is KAGVTQTPRYLIKTRGQQVTLSCSPISGHRSVSWYQQTPGQGLQFLFEYFSETQRNKGNFPGRFSGRQFSNSRSEMNVSTLELGDSALYLCASSLEPGRIETQYFGPGTRLLVL.

This clonotype was counted between two and nine times. The chain uses TRBV7-3 and TRBJ2-5; 10 bases are shared with TRBD1. With V trimmed by 5 bases and J by 5 bases, 2 bases remained unmatched. Germline-derived CDR1 and CDR2 are SGHTA and FQGTGA. This CDR3 is 13 amino acids long. CDR3 protein: CASSVDRGETQYF. The CDR3 nucleotides read TGTGCCAGCAGCGTGGACAGGGGGGAGACCCAGTACTTC.

As for this clonotype: A junction boundary mismatches the germline segment, possibly from a read error. V and J are TRBV2 and TRBJ2-3; 11 nucleotides line up with TRBD1. The CDR3 has 14 amino acids. Germline V gene sequence: CDR1 SNHLY, CDR2 FYNNEI. The DNA of the CDR3 is TGTGCCAGCGGGGGACAGGGGGGCACAGATACTCAGTATTTT. Amino acid sequence: CASGGQGGTDTQYF.

Details on this clonotype: A much larger clone differs from this one at a single base, so this may be a read error. V gene TRBV6-5 combines with J gene TRBJ1-2, with D tentatively TRBD1 (5 bases). V was cut by 3 bases and J by 4 bases, with 9 bases left in between. Germline loops: CDR1 MNHEY, CDR2 SVGAGI. There are 13 residues in the CDR3. This CDR3 reads CASSYGAGYGYTF. CDR3 sequence (DNA): TGTGCCAGCAGTTATGGGGCCGGCTATGGCTACACCTTC.